This T cell receptor (beta chain) was captured by sequencing in a study of PD-L1 blockade in urothelial cancer. In this sample, this clone turned up once. The sample's time point: pretreatment peripheral blood. The repertoire was sequenced with immunoSEQ multiplex PCR; TCRdb's copy has only in-frame clones and lacks some. The sample includes more than 85,000 clones, around 87% of them seen just once. This sequence originates from a man aged 55 to 70 with urothelial cancer. Here the sequenced sample was PBMCs, taken around atezolizumab (anti-PD-L1) treatment.

CDR3 residues: CAISGQGAGELFF. In DNA, the CDR3 is TGTGCCATCAGCGGACAGGGCGCCGGGGAGCTGTTTTTT. This sequence joins TRBV10-3 and TRBJ2-2, with TRBD1 matching 8 bases. V shed 6 bases and J 6 bases; nucleotides not matched to a gene: 3. The CDR3 is made up of 13 amino acids. Germline V gene lookup returns CDR1 ENHRY and CDR2 SYGVKD.